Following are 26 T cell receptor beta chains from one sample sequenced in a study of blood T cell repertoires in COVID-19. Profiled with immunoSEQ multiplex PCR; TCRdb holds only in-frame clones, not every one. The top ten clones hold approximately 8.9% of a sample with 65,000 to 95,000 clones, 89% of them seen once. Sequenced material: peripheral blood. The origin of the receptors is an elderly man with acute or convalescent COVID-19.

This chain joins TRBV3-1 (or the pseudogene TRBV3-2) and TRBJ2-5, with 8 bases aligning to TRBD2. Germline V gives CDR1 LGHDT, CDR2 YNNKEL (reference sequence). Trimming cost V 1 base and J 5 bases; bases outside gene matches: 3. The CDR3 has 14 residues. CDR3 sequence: CASSQAGGVETQYF. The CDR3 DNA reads TGTGCCAGCAGCCAAGCGGGGGGGGTGGAGACCCAGTACTTC.

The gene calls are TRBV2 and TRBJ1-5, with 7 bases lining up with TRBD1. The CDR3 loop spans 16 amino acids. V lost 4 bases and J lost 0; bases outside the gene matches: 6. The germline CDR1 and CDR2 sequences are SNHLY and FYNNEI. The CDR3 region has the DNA TGTGCCAGCAGTGCCGACAGGGTGGGTAGCAATCAGCCCCAGCATTTT. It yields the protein CASSADRVGSNQPQHF.

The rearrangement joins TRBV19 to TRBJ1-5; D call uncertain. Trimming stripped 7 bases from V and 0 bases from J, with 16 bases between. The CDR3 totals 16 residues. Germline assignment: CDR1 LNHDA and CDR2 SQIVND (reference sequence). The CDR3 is CASKLDSDYSNQPQHF. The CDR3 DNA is TGTGCCAGTAAACTAGATAGCGATTATAGCAATCAGCCCCAGCATTTT.

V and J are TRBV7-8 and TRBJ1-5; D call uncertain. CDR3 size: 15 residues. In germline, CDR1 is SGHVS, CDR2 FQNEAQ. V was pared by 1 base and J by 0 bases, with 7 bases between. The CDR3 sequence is CASSLGESSNQPQHF. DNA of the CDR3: TGTGCCAGCAGCTTAGGGGAGAGTAGCAATCAGCCCCAGCATTTT.

Written as DNA, the CDR3 is TGTGCCAGCAGCCGCGACAAGGACGGGGAGCTGTTTTTT. Amino acid sequence: CASSRDKDGELFF. The chain combines TRBV11-3 with TRBJ2-2; D is ambiguous. The CDR3 has 13 residues. The ends were cut back, 5 bases at V and 7 bases at J, with 11 bases in the middle. Germline V gene lookup returns CDR1 SGHNT and CDR2 YENEEA.

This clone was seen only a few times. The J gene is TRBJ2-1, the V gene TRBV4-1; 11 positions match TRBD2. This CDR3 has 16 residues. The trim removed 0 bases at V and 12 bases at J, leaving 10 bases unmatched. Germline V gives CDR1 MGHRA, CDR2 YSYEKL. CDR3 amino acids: CASSQDEYSGRGGQFF. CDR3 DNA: TGCGCCAGCAGCCAAGACGAGTATAGCGGGAGGGGAGGGCAGTTCTTC.

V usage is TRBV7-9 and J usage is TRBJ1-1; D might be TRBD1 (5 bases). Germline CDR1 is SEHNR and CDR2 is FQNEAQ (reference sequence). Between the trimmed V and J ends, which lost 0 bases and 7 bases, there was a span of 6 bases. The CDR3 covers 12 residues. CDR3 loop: CASSLAQVEAFF. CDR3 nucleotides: TGTGCCAGCAGCTTAGCACAGGTTGAAGCTTTCTTT.

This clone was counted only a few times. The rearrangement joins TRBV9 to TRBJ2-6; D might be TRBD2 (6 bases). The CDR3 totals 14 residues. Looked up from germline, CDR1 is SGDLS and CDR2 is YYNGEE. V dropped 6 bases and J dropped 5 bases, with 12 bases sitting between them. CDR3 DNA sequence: TGTGCCAGCACGGAGGGGCTAAGGGCCAACGTCCTGACTTTC. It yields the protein CASTEGLRANVLTF.

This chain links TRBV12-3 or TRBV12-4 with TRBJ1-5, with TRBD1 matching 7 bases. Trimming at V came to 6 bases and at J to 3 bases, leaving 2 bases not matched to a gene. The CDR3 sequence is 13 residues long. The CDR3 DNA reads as TGTGCCAGCAGGGGACAGAACAATCAGCCCCAGCATTTT. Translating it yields CASRGQNNQPQHF.

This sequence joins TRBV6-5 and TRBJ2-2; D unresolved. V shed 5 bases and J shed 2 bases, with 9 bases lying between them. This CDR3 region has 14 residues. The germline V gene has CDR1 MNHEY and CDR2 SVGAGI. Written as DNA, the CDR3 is TGTGCCAGCAGTCTGCAGATTAACACCGGGGAGCTGTTTTTT. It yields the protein CASSLQINTGELFF.

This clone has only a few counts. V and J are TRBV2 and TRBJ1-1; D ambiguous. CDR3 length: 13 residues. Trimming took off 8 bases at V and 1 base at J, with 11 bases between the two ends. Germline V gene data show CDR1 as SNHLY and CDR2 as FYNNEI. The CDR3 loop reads CASFSTANTEAFF. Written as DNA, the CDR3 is TGTGCCAGCTTCAGTACAGCGAACACTGAAGCTTTCTTT.

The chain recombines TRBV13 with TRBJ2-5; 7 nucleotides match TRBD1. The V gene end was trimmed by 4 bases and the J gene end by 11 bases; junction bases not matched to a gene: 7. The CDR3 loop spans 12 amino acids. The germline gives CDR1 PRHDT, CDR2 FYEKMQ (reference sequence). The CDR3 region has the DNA TGTGCCAGCAGCTCGATGTGGGACAGTCAGTACTTC. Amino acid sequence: CASSSMWDSQYF.

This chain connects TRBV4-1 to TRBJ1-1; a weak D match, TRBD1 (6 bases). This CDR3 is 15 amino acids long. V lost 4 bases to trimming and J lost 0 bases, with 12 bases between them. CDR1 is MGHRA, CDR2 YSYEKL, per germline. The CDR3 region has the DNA TGCGCCAGCAGCCCGGACAGTTCCATGAACACTGAAGCTTTCTTT. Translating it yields CASSPDSSMNTEAFF.

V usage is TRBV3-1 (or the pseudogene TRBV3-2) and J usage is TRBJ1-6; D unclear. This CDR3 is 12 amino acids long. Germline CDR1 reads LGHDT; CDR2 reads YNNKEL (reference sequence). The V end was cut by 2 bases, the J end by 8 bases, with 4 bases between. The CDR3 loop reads CASSQSDSPLHF. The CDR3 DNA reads TGTGCCAGCAGCCAAAGCGATTCACCCCTCCACTTT.

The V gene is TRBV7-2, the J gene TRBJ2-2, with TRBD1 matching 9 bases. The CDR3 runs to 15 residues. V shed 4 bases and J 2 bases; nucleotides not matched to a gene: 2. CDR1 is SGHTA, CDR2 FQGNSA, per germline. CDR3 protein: CASSWDRANTGELFF. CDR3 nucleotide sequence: TGTGCCAGCAGCTGGGACAGGGCTAACACCGGGGAGCTGTTTTTT.

CDR3 nucleotides: TGTGCCACCAACCTCCTGGGGGGCAATGAGCAGTTCTTC. Its protein is CATNLLGGNEQFF. The gene calls are TRBV2 and TRBJ2-1; TRBD2 is a possible D gene (6 bases). The germline V gene has CDR1 SNHLY and CDR2 FYNNEI. With 10 bases removed from V and 6 bases from J, the gap between germline ends came to 16 bases. This CDR3 has 13 residues.

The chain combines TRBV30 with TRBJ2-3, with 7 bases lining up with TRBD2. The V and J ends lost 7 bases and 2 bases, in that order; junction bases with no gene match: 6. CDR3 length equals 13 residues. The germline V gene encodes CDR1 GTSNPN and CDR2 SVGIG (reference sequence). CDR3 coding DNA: TGTGCCTACTCGGGACTACTCACAGATACGCAGTATTTT. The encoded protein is CAYSGLLTDTQYF.

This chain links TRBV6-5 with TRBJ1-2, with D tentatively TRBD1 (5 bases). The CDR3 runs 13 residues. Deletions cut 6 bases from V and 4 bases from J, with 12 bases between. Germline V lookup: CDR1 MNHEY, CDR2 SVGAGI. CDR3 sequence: CASRGSTGYGYTF. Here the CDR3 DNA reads TGTGCCAGCAGGGGATCCACAGGCTATGGCTACACCTTC.

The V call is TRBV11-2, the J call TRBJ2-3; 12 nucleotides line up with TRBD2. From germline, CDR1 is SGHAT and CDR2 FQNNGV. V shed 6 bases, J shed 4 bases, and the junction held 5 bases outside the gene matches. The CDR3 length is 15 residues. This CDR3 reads CASSPGLAGADTQYF. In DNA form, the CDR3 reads TGTGCCAGCAGTCCGGGACTAGCGGGTGCAGATACGCAGTATTTT.

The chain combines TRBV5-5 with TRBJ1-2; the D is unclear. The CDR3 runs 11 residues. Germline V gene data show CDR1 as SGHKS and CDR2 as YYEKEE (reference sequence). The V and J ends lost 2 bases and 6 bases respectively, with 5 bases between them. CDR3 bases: TGTGCCAGCAGCTTCGGGAATGGCTACACCTTC. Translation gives CASSFGNGYTF. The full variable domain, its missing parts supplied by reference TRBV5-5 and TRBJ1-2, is DAGVTQSPTHLIKTRGQQVTLRCSPISGHKSVSWYQQVLGQGPQFIFQYYEKEERGRGNFPDRFSARQFPNYSSELNVNALLLGDSALYLCASSFGNGYTFGSGTRLTVV.

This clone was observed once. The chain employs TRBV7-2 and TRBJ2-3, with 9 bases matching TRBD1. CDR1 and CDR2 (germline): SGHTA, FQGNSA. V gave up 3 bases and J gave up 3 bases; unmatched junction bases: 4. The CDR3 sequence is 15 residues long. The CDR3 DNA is TGTGCCAGCAGCTTTACAGGGGGCTTGACAGATACGCAGTATTTT. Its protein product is CASSFTGGLTDTQYF.

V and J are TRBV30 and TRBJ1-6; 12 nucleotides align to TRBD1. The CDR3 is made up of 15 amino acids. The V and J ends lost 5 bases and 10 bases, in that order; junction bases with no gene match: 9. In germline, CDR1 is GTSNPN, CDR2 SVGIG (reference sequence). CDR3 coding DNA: TGTGCCTGGTGCGGGGGGACAGGGGGCTCCTCACCCCTCCACTTT. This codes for CAWCGGTGGSSPLHF.

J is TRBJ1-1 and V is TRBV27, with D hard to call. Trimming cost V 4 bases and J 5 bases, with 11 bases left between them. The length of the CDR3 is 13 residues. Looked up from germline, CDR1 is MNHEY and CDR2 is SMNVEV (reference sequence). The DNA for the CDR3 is TGTGCCAGCAGTTCCACAGCCCGTACTGAAGCTTTCTTT. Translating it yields CASSSTARTEAFF.

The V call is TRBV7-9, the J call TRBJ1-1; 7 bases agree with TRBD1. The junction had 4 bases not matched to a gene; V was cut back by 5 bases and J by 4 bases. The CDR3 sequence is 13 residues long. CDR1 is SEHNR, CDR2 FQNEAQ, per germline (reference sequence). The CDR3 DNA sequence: TGTGCCAGCAGCCCACCAGGGGGCACTGAAGCTTTCTTT. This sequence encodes CASSPPGGTEAFF.

The CDR3 DNA reads TGCGCCAGCAGGCTTATGGGAGCGGGGCCCCCATACGAGCAGTACTTC. This gives the protein CASRLMGAGPPYEQYF. The V gene is TRBV4-1, the J gene TRBJ2-7, with 7 bases aligning to TRBD2. Unmatched junction bases numbered 15, after V lost 6 bases and J lost 4 bases. This CDR3 region has 16 residues. Germline CDR1 MGHRA, CDR2 YSYEKL.

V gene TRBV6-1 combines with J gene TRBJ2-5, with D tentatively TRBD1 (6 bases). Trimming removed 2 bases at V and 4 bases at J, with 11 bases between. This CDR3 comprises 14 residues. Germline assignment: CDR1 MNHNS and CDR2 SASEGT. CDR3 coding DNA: TGTGCCAGCAGTGAATACAGGACAGTAGAGACCCAGTACTTC. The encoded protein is CASSEYRTVETQYF.